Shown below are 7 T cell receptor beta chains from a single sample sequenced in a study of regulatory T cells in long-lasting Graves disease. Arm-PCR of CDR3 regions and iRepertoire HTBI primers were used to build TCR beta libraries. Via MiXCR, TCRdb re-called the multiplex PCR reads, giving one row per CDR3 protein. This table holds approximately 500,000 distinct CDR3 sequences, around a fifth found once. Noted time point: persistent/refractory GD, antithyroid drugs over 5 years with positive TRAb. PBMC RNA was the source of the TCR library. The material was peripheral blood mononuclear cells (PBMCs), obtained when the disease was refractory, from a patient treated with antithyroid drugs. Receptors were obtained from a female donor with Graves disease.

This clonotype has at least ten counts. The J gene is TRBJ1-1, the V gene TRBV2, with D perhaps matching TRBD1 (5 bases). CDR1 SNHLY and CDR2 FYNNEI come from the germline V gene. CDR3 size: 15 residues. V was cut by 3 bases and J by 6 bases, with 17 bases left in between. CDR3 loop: CASSDPGQPMAEAFF. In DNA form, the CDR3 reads TGTGCCAGCAGTGACCCGGGGCAGCCTATGGCTGAAGCTTTCTTT.

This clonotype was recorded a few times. CDR3 amino acids: CASSLESGTTYEQYF. CDR3 sequence (DNA): TGCGCCAGCAGCTTGGAATCAGGGACAACTTACGAGCAGTACTTC. The gene calls are TRBV5-1 and TRBJ2-7, with D possibly being TRBD1 (6 bases). Germline-derived CDR1 and CDR2 are SGHRS and YFSETQ. The CDR3 totals 15 residues. The V and J ends lost 0 bases and 4 bases respectively, with 14 bases between them.

The CDR3 coding sequence is TGTGCCAGCAGCTCCCCTGGGACTAGCGGGCGGAGGTGGTCCTACAATGAGCAGTTCTTC. Translation gives CASSSPGTSGRRWSYNEQFF. The V gene is TRBV7-2, the J gene TRBJ2-1; 12 nucleotides align to TRBD2. V dropped 4 bases and J dropped 1; count of bases not matched to a gene: 14. The V gene's germline CDR1 is SGHTA and CDR2 FQGNSA. This CDR3 comprises 20 residues.

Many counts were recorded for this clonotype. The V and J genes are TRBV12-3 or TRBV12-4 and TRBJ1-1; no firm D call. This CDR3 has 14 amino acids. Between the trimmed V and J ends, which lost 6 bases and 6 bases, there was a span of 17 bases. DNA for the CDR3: TGTGCCAGCAGACCCGCGAGGGTCGGAGCTGAAGCTTTCTTT. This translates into CASRPARVGAEAFF.

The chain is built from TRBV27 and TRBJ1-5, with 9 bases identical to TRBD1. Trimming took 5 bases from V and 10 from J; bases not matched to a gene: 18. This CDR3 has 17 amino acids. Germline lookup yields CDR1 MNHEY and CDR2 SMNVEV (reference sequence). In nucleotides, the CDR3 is TGTGCCAGCAGTCCTAAAGGTCCGGGACAGGGATTCCAACCCCAGCATTTT. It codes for CASSPKGPGQGFQPQHF.

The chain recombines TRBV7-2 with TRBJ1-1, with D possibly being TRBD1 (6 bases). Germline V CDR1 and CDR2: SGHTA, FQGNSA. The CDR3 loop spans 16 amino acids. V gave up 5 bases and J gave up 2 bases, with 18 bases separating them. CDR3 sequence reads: CASSPQTGNLNTEAFF. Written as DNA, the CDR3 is TGTGCCAGCAGCCCGCAAACAGGGAACCTTAACACTGAAGCTTTCTTT.

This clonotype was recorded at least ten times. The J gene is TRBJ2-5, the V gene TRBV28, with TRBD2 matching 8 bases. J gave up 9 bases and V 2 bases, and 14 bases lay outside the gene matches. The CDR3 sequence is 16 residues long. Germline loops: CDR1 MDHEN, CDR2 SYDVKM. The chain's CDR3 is CASSLSGTGGRRAQYF. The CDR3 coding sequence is TGTGCCAGCAGTTTAAGTGGTACGGGAGGGCGGCGGGCCCAGTACTTC.